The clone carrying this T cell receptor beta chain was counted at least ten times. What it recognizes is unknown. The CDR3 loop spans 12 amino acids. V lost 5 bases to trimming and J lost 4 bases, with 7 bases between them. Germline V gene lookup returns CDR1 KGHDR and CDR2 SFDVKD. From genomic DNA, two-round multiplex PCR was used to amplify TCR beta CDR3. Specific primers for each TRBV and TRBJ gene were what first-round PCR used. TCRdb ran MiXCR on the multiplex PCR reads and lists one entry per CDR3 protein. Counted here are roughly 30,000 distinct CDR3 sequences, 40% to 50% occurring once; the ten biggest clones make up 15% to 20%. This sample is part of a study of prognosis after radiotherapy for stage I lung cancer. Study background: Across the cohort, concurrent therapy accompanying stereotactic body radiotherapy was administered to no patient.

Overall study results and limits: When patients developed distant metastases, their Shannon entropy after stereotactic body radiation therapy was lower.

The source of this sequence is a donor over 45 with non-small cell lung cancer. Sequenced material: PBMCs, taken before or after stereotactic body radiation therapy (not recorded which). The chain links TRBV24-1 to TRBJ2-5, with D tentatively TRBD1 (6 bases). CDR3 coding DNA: TGTGCCACCAGTGCCAGGGGAGAGACCCAGTACTTC. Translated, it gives CATSARGETQYF.